This is a list of T cell receptor beta chains from one sample in a study of T cells expressing NK-cell markers. With the 5' RACE reads reprocessed, TCRdb shows one record per CDR3 protein and no DNA. The sample table sets out approximately 420,000 distinct CDR3 sequences. Sequenced input: blood T cells: a sorted CD56 or NKG2C T cell subset, CD4+ or CD8+ T cells, or bulk PBMC T cells (not recorded which). The receptors derive from a woman between 45 and 60 years old in good health. CDR3s include the opening cysteine and the closing phenylalanine or tryptophan.

>TRBV12-3/TRBV12-4|TRBJ1-4
CASSSSVAREKLFF
>TRBV7-6|TRBJ2-2
CASHLGTVHRELFF
>TRBV3-1|TRBJ2-7
CASSPAGGRGPYEQYF
>TRBV6-5|TRBJ2-2
CASSYGAYPATGELFF
>TRBV12-3/TRBV12-4|TRBJ1-1
CASRSTGEGVEAFF
>TRBV7-2|TRBJ1-2
CASREDQDREGYTF
>TRBV29-1|TRBJ1-2
CSVVGDILNYGYTF
>TRBV5-1|TRBJ2-3
CASRDGLSDTQYF
>TRBV3-1|TRBJ2-3
CASSQEMSGRGDTQYF
>TRBV11-2|TRBJ2-3
CASSLGVFTDTQYF
>TRBV5-1|TRBJ2-1
CASSPSTSGSYNEQFF
>TRBV5-1|TRBJ2-5
CASSLRRATETQYF
>TRBV12-3/TRBV12-4|TRBJ2-1
CASSPKGVAVIYNEQFF
>TRBV7-9|TRBJ2-3
CASSWTGGAADTQYF
>TRBV7-9|TRBJ2-1
CASSLGGKTGVEQFF
>TRBV5-1|TRBJ2-1
CASISQGASNEQFF
>TRBV7-9|TRBJ1-6
CASSLMARQGKNSPLHF
>TRBV12-3/TRBV12-4|TRBJ1-2
CASSDRDRGRVGYTF
>TRBV4-1|TRBJ2-1
CASSQDGLAGVPGEQFF
>TRBV20-1|TRBJ2-7
CSARKGQSYEQYF
>TRBV20-1|TRBJ2-3
CSAPRQITDTQYF
>TRBV5-1|TRBJ1-2
CASSRSTGVEGYTF
>TRBV30|TRBJ2-1
CAWKGQHNEQFF
>TRBV2|TRBJ1-1
CASRGGQGAAFF
>TRBV7-9|TRBJ2-2
CASSGTGGASTGELFF
>TRBV12-3/TRBV12-4|TRBJ2-1
CASNSLLGLLSYNEQFF
>TRBV7-8|TRBJ2-1
CASTPSRQYNEQFF
>TRBV18|TRBJ2-1
CASSFFSGSTYNEQFF
>TRBV20-1|TRBJ1-1
CSARVYQGRNTEAFF
>TRBV12-3/TRBV12-4|TRBJ1-2
CASRPGQGGFYGYTF
>TRBV29-1|TRBJ2-5
CSVEGVGTVQETQYF
>TRBV27|TRBJ2-7
CASQKVGQSYEQYF
>TRBV10-3|TRBJ2-3
CAISDPGGTDTQYF
>TRBV4-2|TRBJ2-1
CASSPAVVNEQFF
>TRBV6-2/TRBV6-3|TRBJ2-1
CASSSQIRLAGVGDEQFF
>TRBV6-5|TRBJ2-1
CASSTDVTPYNEQFF
>TRBV3-1|TRBJ1-2
CASSQMAWSDVINYGYTF
>TRBV7-2|TRBJ2-4
CASSVAPGNIQYF
>TRBV7-9|TRBJ1-2
CASSLAGTSRHGYTF
>TRBV29-1|TRBJ2-5
CSVGPGETQYF
>TRBV7-6|TRBJ2-1
CASSLRRQVADLWHNEQFF
>TRBV5-6|TRBJ2-7
CASSGSPPSYEQYF
>TRBV18|TRBJ2-5
CASSPQGFRETQYF
>TRBV6-5|TRBJ2-1
CASSPQVLAGVLYEQFF
>TRBV5-1|TRBJ2-2
CASSPEGTPAGELFF
>TRBV4-1|TRBJ2-3
CASSQVLLGDTQYF
>TRBV5-6|TRBJ2-5
CASSLLAETQYF
>TRBV24-1|TRBJ2-3
CATSDLGTDFGTDTQYF
>TRBV7-6|TRBJ2-1
CASSFGSSGSFSYEQFF
>TRBV9|TRBJ1-1
CASSVEGNTEAFF
>TRBV28|TRBJ2-3
CASSTATSGVTDTQYF
>TRBV4-1|TRBJ1-5
CASSQKGEGTGNQPQHF
>TRBV5-4|TRBJ2-6
CASSPRGAVSSGANVLTF
>TRBV9|TRBJ2-1
CASSVSYYNEQFF
>TRBV6-6|TRBJ2-3
CASLSISGREGTDTQYF
>TRBV24-1|TRBJ1-5
CATKGTLDNQPQHF
>TRBV20-1|TRBJ2-6
CSAGPFLTGSGANVLTF
>TRBV20-1|TRBJ2-3
CSARDRASGSPDTQYF